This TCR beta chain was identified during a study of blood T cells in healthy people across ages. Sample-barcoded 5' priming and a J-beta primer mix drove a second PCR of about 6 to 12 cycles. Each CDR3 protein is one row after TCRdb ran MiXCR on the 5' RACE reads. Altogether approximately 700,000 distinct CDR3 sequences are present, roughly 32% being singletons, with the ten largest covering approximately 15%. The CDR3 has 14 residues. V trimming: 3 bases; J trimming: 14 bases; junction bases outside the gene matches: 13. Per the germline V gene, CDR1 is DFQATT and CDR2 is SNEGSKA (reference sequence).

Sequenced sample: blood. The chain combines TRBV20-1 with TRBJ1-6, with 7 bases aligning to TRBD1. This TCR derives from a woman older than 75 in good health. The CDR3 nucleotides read TGCAGTGCTAGGGAGAGTAAGACAGGGTCAACCCTCCACTTT. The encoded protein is CSARESKTGSTLHF.